These T cell receptor beta chains were read from a single sample in a study of T cell changes during pregnancy in multiple sclerosis. Libraries were prepared by immunoSEQ multiplex PCR; TCRdb keeps only in-frame clonotypes and omits some of them. Among approximately 41,000 clones listed, around 91% were seen once. This specimen was CD4+ T cells from peripheral blood mononuclear cells, taken in the second trimester of pregnancy. These receptors originate from a female donor in good health, enrolled as a control in a pregnancy study. The CDR3 runs from the conserved cysteine through the conserved F or W. D genes are given only for firm matches. Expanded clones are given a class, and other clones once, few, many or no size at all.

J | size | V | D | DNA | CDR3
TRBJ2-3 | - | TRBV7-2 | TRBD1 | TGTGCCAGCAGCTTGACAGGGGTGCTGATTTACGATACGCAGTATTTT | CASSLTGVLIYDTQYF
TRBJ2-3 | - | TRBV11-3 | - | TGTGCCAGCAGCTTGGGGAGCCCCACAGATACGCAGTATTTT | CASSLGSPTDTQYF
TRBJ1-1 | - | TRBV7-2 | - | TGTGCCAGCAGCTTAGGTATCGGGAGGCCGACCTCTGAAGCTTTCTTT | CASSLGIGRPTSEAFF
TRBJ2-7 | - | TRBV7-2 | TRBD2 | TGTGCCAGCAGCTTAGCACCCTCGGTCGGCGGGAGCTCCTACGAGCAGTACTTC | CASSLAPSVGGSSYEQYF
TRBJ2-7 | - | TRBV6-5 | TRBD1 | TGTGCCAGCACCGGGACAGGGACCTACGAGCAGTACTTC | CASTGTGTYEQYF
TRBJ1-3 | - | TRBV7-2 | - | TGTGCCAGCAGCTTAAGCCCAGGGTCGATAAGAAACACCATATATTTT | CASSLSPGSIRNTIYF
TRBJ1-2 | once | TRBV9 | - | TGTGCCAGCAGCGCCCAATCCGGGATGCAGAGCTACACCTTC | CASSAQSGMQSYTF
TRBJ2-7 | - | TRBV6-5 | TRBD1 | TGTGCCAGCACCAAGACAGGGGGGACTTCCGAGCAGTACTTC | CASTKTGGTSEQYF
TRBJ1-3 | - | TRBV5-6 | TRBD1 | TGTGCCAGCAGCAACAGGGGGGCTGGAAACACCATATATTTT | CASSNRGAGNTIYF
TRBJ2-7 | - | TRBV27 | TRBD1 | TGTGCCAGCCGAGCTCACTCCGGGACAGGGGGCTACGAGCAGTACTTC | CASRAHSGTGGYEQYF
TRBJ1-5 | few | TRBV7-2 | - | TGTGCCAGCAGCTTAAGGGGAAATCAGCCCCAGCATTTT | CASSLRGNQPQHF
TRBJ2-6 | - | TRBV6-5 | - | TGTGCCAGCAGTTTTACAGGAGCCTCTGGGGCCAACGTCCTGACTTTC | CASSFTGASGANVLTF
TRBJ1-5 | - | TRBV5-1 | TRBD1 | TGCGCCAGCAGCATTGGACAGGGGGATAGGAGCAATCAGCCCCAGCATTTT | CASSIGQGDRSNQPQHF
TRBJ1-1 | - | TRBV28 | - | TGTGCCAGCAGTCCCACAGCGGTGGGTGAAGCTTTCTTT | CASSPTAVGEAFF
TRBJ1-5 | - | TRBV27 | TRBD1 | TGTGCCAGCACCCCGGACAGGAATAGCAATCAGCCCCAGCATTTT | CASTPDRNSNQPQHF
TRBJ1-5 | - | TRBV28 | TRBD1 | TGTGCCAGCAGCTGGGGACAGGGGAATCAGCCCCAGCATTTT | CASSWGQGNQPQHF
TRBJ1-2 | - | TRBV6-5 | TRBD1 | TGTGCCAGCAGTTACGGGACAGGGGATTCGTATGGCTACACCTTC | CASSYGTGDSYGYTF
TRBJ1-4 | few | TRBV21-1 | - | TGTGCCAGCAGCAAAGCGCGGGTGGGTATCGATGAAAAACTGTTTTTT | CASSKARVGIDEKLFF
TRBJ2-7 | - | TRBV9 | - | TGTGCCAGCAGCGTAGAGGCCAGGGTGGCGGACGAGCAGTACTTC | CASSVEARVADEQYF
TRBJ2-7 | - | TRBV18 | - | TGTGCCAGCTCACCAATCGACAGGAACTACGAGCAGTACTTC | CASSPIDRNYEQYF
TRBJ2-1 | - | TRBV9 | TRBD2 | TGTGCCAGCAGCCCCCGCGGCGGGGGGCGAAATGAGCAGTTCTTC | CASSPRGGGRNEQFF
TRBJ1-5 | - | TRBV5-1 | - | TGCGCCAGCAGCCCGGGTGGGACAAGGGCCGCCAATCAGCCCCAGCATTTT | CASSPGGTRAANQPQHF
TRBJ1-6 | few | TRBV11-2 | - | TGTGCCAGCAGCTTAGCGGGCTATAATTCACCCCTCCACTTT | CASSLAGYNSPLHF
TRBJ1-2 | - | TRBV27 | TRBD1 | TGTGCCAGCAGCCAGGACAGGGTCGCTGGCTACACCTTC | CASSQDRVAGYTF
TRBJ2-6 | - | TRBV9 | TRBD2 | TGTGCCAGCAGCCCGGGACTAGCGGCGAATTCTGGGGCCAACGTCCTGACTTTC | CASSPGLAANSGANVLTF
TRBJ1-2 | - | TRBV5-1 | TRBD1 | TGCGCCAGCAGCTACCAGGGGGAGCCTAACTATGGCTACACCTTC | CASSYQGEPNYGYTF
TRBJ2-1 | - | TRBV5-1 | - | TGCGCCAGCAGCTTGGCCGTCCGACAGAGCAATGAGCAGTTCTTC | CASSLAVRQSNEQFF
TRBJ1-3 | - | TRBV6-5 | - | TGTGCCAGCAGTTCCCCGAGCTCTGGAAACACCATATATTTT | CASSSPSSGNTIYF
TRBJ1-5 | - | TRBV19 | - | TGTGCCAGTAGCTCGTTTGGAGATCAGCCCCAGCATTTT | CASSSFGDQPQHF
TRBJ1-3 | - | TRBV18 | TRBD1 | TGTGCCAGCTCACCTATTATCTCCACGGGACAGGGGACTTCTGGAAACACCATATATTTT | CASSPIISTGQGTSGNTIYF
TRBJ1-6 | - | TRBV7-3 | TRBD1 | TGTGCCAGCAGCGCACAGGGGGGAAATAATTCACCCCTCCACTTT | CASSAQGGNNSPLHF
TRBJ2-1 | once | TRBV6-1 | - | TGTGCCAGCAGTGAGGCGGGGAAGGGATACAATGAGCAGTTCTTC | CASSEAGKGYNEQFF
TRBJ1-5 | - | TRBV18 | TRBD1 | TGTGCCAGCTCAACCGGGACAGGGGCTAGTCAGCCCCAGCATTTT | CASSTGTGASQPQHF
TRBJ1-5 | - | TRBV2 | TRBD1 | TGTGCCAGCGGGACAGTTAGCAATCAGCCCCAGCATTTT | CASGTVSNQPQHF
TRBJ1-5 | - | TRBV6-6 | - | TGTGCCAGCAGTTACTCCGGGGATCAGCCCCAGCATTTT | CASSYSGDQPQHF
TRBJ1-3 | - | TRBV7-2 | - | TGTGCCAGCAGCCCCGGGCCCTCCAGGGGCGGGGGAAACACCATATATTTT | CASSPGPSRGGGNTIYF
TRBJ2-7 | - | TRBV7-8 | - | TGTGCCAGCAGCTTTTACGGGGAGAAGTACGAGCAGTACTTC | CASSFYGEKYEQYF
TRBJ1-1 | - | TRBV5-8 | - | TGTGCCAGCAGCTCGGAGGTAGACACTGAAGCTTTCTTT | CASSSEVDTEAFF
TRBJ1-5 | - | TRBV27 | - | TGTGCCAGCAGTTTATGGGGGGGCTCCAATCAGCCCCAGCATTTT | CASSLWGGSNQPQHF
TRBJ2-2 | once | TRBV7-3 | - | TGTGCCAGCAGCCTGAACTCCCCACCGAACACCGGGGAGCTGTTTTTT | CASSLNSPPNTGELFF
TRBJ2-3 | - | TRBV18 | - | TGTGCCAGCTCACCACAGCGGATCGATACGCAGTATTTT | CASSPQRIDTQYF
TRBJ2-5 | - | TRBV5-4 | TRBD2 | TGTGCCAGCAGCTCCCCTAGCGGGGGACGACCAACTGACTTC | CASSSPSGGRPTDF
TRBJ1-6 | - | TRBV5-5 | TRBD1 | TGTGCCAGCAGTACCCGGGACAGGGGCAATTCACCCCTCCACTTT | CASSTRDRGNSPLHF
TRBJ1-1 | - | TRBV5-1 | TRBD1 | TGCGCCAGCAGTTTGACAGGGCAGGGGACTGAAGCTTTCTTT | CASSLTGQGTEAFF
TRBJ1-1 | - | TRBV2 | - | TGTGCCAGCAAGGGGTTGGGGAACACTGAAGCTTTCTTT | CASKGLGNTEAFF
TRBJ2-2 | - | TRBV4-1 | TRBD1 | TGCGCCAGTACCTTGGGACAGGGTGATTCCGGGGAGCTGTTTTTT | CASTLGQGDSGELFF
TRBJ2-4 | - | TRBV7-2 | - | TGTGCCAGCAGTTCTGCACCTCAGAAAAACATTCAGTACTTC | CASSSAPQKNIQYF
TRBJ1-6 | - | TRBV28 | TRBD1 | TGTGCCAGCCCTCCGGGACAGGGGAACTCACCCCTCCACTTT | CASPPGQGNSPLHF
TRBJ1-2 | - | TRBV19 | TRBD1 | TGTGCCAGTAGTCTACGAGGACAGGGGTACAGCTATGGCTACACCTTC | CASSLRGQGYSYGYTF
TRBJ2-1 | - | TRBV9 | TRBD2 | TGTGCCAGCAGCGGACCTAGCGGGGGGGCCGCTGAGCAGTTCTTC | CASSGPSGGAAEQFF
TRBJ1-1 | - | TRBV7-9 | TRBD1 | TGTGCCAGCAGCTTATCCGGGACCCAGGGGGTAGCTTTCTTT | CASSLSGTQGVAFF
TRBJ2-2 | - | TRBV7-3 | - | TGTGCCAGCAGCTTACAGGGCGGGGAGCTGTTTTTT | CASSLQGGELFF
TRBJ1-6 | few | TRBV7-2 | - | TGTGCCAGCAGCTTTCTACAGGTAGATAATTCACCCCTCCACTTT | CASSFLQVDNSPLHF
TRBJ1-4 | - | TRBV5-1 | TRBD1 | TGCGCCAGCGGTAGGGACAGGGGAAATGAAAAACTGTTTTTT | CASGRDRGNEKLFF
TRBJ2-7 | few | TRBV18 | TRBD1 | TGTGCCAGCTCACCGGGACAGCAAATTACGCAGCAGTACTTC | CASSPGQQITQQYF
TRBJ2-6 | once | TRBV4-3 | - | TGCGCCAGCAGCCGTACGGGCTCTGGGGCCAACGTCCTGACTTTC | CASSRTGSGANVLTF
TRBJ2-5 | - | TRBV5-4 | - | TGTGCCAGCAGCCGCTATGACAGGAACGAAGAGACCCAGTACTTC | CASSRYDRNEETQYF
TRBJ1-2 | - | TRBV7-2 | - | TGTGCCAGCAGTCCAAGGGGAACAGGTCGAAACTATGGCTACACCTTC | CASSPRGTGRNYGYTF
TRBJ2-7 | - | TRBV29-1 | - | TGCAGCGTCTCTAAGGGGCGGGGATACGAGCAGTACTTC | CSVSKGRGYEQYF